Below are 5 T cell receptor beta chains sequenced from a single sample in a study of T cell responses to AZD1222 COVID-19 vaccine. Only in-frame clones appear in the TCRdb table, and some are missing; sequencing was by immunoSEQ multiplex PCR. The profile shows roughly 93,000 clones, about nine tenths of them singletons. The input for sequencing was peripheral blood, taken on day 0 of MenACWY control vaccination. The receptors here all came from an adult in good health.

This chain connects TRBV7-2 to TRBJ1-6; D uncertain. Germline CDR1 is SGHTA and CDR2 is FQGNSA. V lost 0 bases and J lost 1, with 1 base in between. The CDR3 spans 14 residues. Written as DNA, the CDR3 is TGTGCCAGCAGCTTAGCGTCCTATAATTCACCCCTCCACTTT. Protein: CASSLASYNSPLHF. The entire variable domain, with the rest obtained from reference TRBV7-2 and TRBJ1-6, is as follows: GAGVSQSPSNKVTEKGKDVELRCDPISGHTALYWYRQSLGQGLEFLIYFQGNSAPDKSGLPSDRFSAERTGGSVSTLTIQRTQQEDSAVYLCASSLASYNSPLHFGNGTRLTVT.

The chain has TRBV9 and TRBJ2-3; unclear D gene. Per the germline V gene, CDR1 is SGDLS and CDR2 is YYNGEE. V lost 2 bases and J 0 bases, leaving 10 bases between the germline ends. The CDR3 is made up of 15 amino acids. CDR3 region: CASSVSGFSTDTQYF. The CDR3 DNA is TGTGCCAGCAGCGTTTCCGGATTTAGCACAGATACGCAGTATTTT. Based on the CDR3 plus reference TRBV9 and TRBJ2-3, the full variable domain is DSGVTQTPKHLITATGQRVTLRCSPRSGDLSVYWYQQSLDQGLQFLIQYYNGEERAKGNILERFSAQQFPDLHSELNLSSLELGDSALYFCASSVSGFSTDTQYFGPGTRLTVL.

The V and J genes are TRBV5-3 and TRBJ1-5; no reliable D call. TRBV5-3 carries the ORF label, with uncertain function. This CDR3 has 16 residues. Trimming shortened V by 5 bases and J by 6 bases, and 21 bases separated the two germline ends. CDR3 nucleotide sequence: TGTGCCAGAAGTCTTGTTAATATCGGGAAAGCTCAGCCCCAGCATTTT. Protein product: CARSLVNIGKAQPQHF.

The J gene is TRBJ2-5, the V gene TRBV2; D call uncertain. The germline V gene encodes CDR1 SNHLY and CDR2 FYNNEI. V lost 0 bases to trimming and J lost 3 bases, with 11 bases between them. CDR3 length: 15 amino acids. The CDR3, as DNA: TGTGCCAGCAGTGAAGCGCTTGGTAGAGAAGAGACCCAGTACTTC. This gives the protein CASSEALGREETQYF.

J is TRBJ1-6 and V is TRBV15; D ambiguous. There are 14 residues in the CDR3. The germline gives CDR1 LNHNV, CDR2 YYDKDF (reference sequence). Trimming stripped 2 bases from V and 0 bases from J, with 2 bases between. CDR3 sequence reads: CATSRSSYNSPLHF. Here the CDR3 DNA reads TGTGCCACCAGCAGAAGCTCCTATAATTCACCCCTCCACTTT.